The 16 T cell receptor beta chains given below trace back to one sample, sequenced in a study of blood T cell repertoires in COVID-19. Method: immunoSEQ multiplex PCR; TCRdb's copy keeps in-frame clones and lacks some. The data show tens of thousands of clones, about four fifths seen once. Sequenced input: peripheral blood. The receptors were sampled from a man older than 75 with COVID-19, enrolled during active disease.

V and J are TRBV9 and TRBJ2-2; 12 bases match TRBD2. Germline loops: CDR1 SGDLS, CDR2 YYNGEE. The CDR3 sequence is 15 residues long. The ends lost 3 bases at V and 4 bases at J; junction bases unmatched: 1. This chain's CDR3 is CASSAGLAGTGELFF. CDR3 sequence (DNA): TGTGCCAGCAGCGCGGGACTAGCGGGCACCGGGGAGCTGTTTTTT.

This sequence joins TRBV18 and TRBJ1-5, with 8 bases that match TRBD1. The CDR3 is made up of 15 amino acids. Germline trimming cut 3 bases from V and 2 bases from J; bases unmatched to any gene: 3. Germline V CDR1 and CDR2: KGHSH, LQKENI. As DNA, the CDR3 is TGTGCCAGCTCACCGACAGGGGATGGCAATCAGCCCCAGCATTTT. This gives the protein CASSPTGDGNQPQHF.

J is TRBJ2-1 and V is TRBV4-2, with D perhaps TRBD2 (6 bases). This CDR3 is built from 16 residues. Trimming removed 0 bases from V and 0 bases from J, with 9 bases in between. Germline lookup yields CDR1 LGHNA and CDR2 YNFKEQ. CDR3 residues: CASSQDWDSSYNEQFF. DNA for the CDR3: TGTGCCAGCAGCCAAGATTGGGACTCCTCCTACAATGAGCAGTTCTTC.

The chain joins TRBV10-1 to TRBJ2-3, with no clear D. Trimming pared 10 bases from V and 2 bases from J, leaving 7 bases between. This CDR3 contains 11 residues. Per the germline V gene, CDR1 is WNHNN and CDR2 is SYGVQD (reference sequence). CDR3 loop: CATGFTDTQYF. Here the CDR3 DNA reads TGCGCCACCGGGTTCACAGATACGCAGTATTTT.

This chain joins TRBV19 and TRBJ2-2, with 7 bases lining up with TRBD1. The CDR3 covers 15 residues. After removal of 1 base from V and 4 bases from J, the junction contained 3 bases not matched to a gene. Germline CDR1 reads LNHDA; CDR2 reads SQIVND (reference sequence). CDR3 bases: TGTGCCAGTAGTATAGTGGGGACAGTCACCGGGGAGCTGTTTTTT. Protein sequence: CASSIVGTVTGELFF.

The V and J genes are TRBV3-1 (or the pseudogene TRBV3-2) and TRBJ2-3; 10 positions agree with TRBD1. Germline loops: CDR1 LGHDT, CDR2 YNNKEL (reference sequence). The CDR3 has 15 amino acids. With 5 bases clipped from V and 1 base from J, the junction kept 3 bases outside the gene matches. CDR3 sequence reads: CASSSTGGGTDTQYF. The CDR3 DNA reads as TGTGCCAGCAGCTCGACAGGGGGCGGCACAGATACGCAGTATTTT.

The chain links TRBV5-4 to TRBJ2-5; 9 positions agree with TRBD1. Germline trimming cut 4 bases from V and 4 bases from J; bases unmatched to any gene: 8. Germline V gene lookup returns CDR1 SGHNT and CDR2 YYREEE (reference sequence). The CDR3 consists of 15 residues. The CDR3 DNA reads as TGTGCCAGCAGCCCCCGGGACAGGGCGGTAGAGACCCAGTACTTC. It yields the protein CASSPRDRAVETQYF.

The chain uses TRBV7-2 and TRBJ1-5; D perhaps matches TRBD1 (5 bases). Trimming removed 1 base from V and 5 bases from J, with 9 bases in between. CDR1 and CDR2 from the germline V gene are SGHTA and FQGNSA. The CDR3 totals 14 residues. CDR3 bases: TGTGCCAGCAGCTTAGACGGGGGGGATCAGCCCCAGCATTTT. This translates into CASSLDGGDQPQHF.

This sequence joins TRBV7-2 and TRBJ2-7, with TRBD1 matching 9 bases. This CDR3 contains 14 residues. V dropped 5 bases and J dropped 5; count of bases not matched to a gene: 7. CDR1 and CDR2 from the germline V gene are SGHTA and FQGNSA. CDR3 loop: CASSLTGGINEQYF. For the CDR3, the DNA is TGTGCCAGCAGCCTCACAGGGGGCATCAACGAGCAGTACTTC.

This sequence joins TRBV19 and TRBJ1-5; D is unclear. The CDR3 covers 13 residues. Germline V CDR1 and CDR2: LNHDA, SQIVND (reference sequence). Trimming removed 5 bases at V and 2 bases at J, with 7 bases between. The CDR3 protein is CASSWSGNQPQHF. Written as DNA, the CDR3 is TGTGCCAGTAGTTGGTCAGGCAATCAGCCCCAGCATTTT.

The CDR3 sequence is CASSSPAGGSYNEQFF. In DNA form, the CDR3 reads TGTGCCAGCAGTTCTCCAGCGGGAGGGTCCTACAATGAGCAGTTCTTC. The chain couples TRBV28 to TRBJ2-1, with 10 bases identical to TRBD2. This CDR3 is 16 amino acids long. J lost 1 base, V lost 4 bases, and 4 bases had no gene match. Germline V gene sequence: CDR1 MDHEN, CDR2 SYDVKM.

The chain recombines TRBV15 with TRBJ1-2, with 7 bases lining up with TRBD1. The J segment lost 8 bases and the V segment lost 0 bases, leaving 12 bases of the junction unmatched. CDR3 length equals 16 residues. In germline, CDR1 is LNHNV, CDR2 YYDKDF (reference sequence). CDR3 protein: CATSRDLPNRGSGYTF. The CDR3 coding sequence is TGTGCCACCAGCAGAGATCTCCCTAACAGGGGCAGCGGCTACACCTTC.

This CDR3 is CASSQVPSWDREYNEQFF. In DNA, the CDR3 is TGTGCCAGCAGCCAAGTGCCTTCTTGGGACAGGGAGTACAATGAGCAGTTCTTC. The gene calls are TRBV14 and TRBJ2-1; TRBD1 aligns across 9 bases. V was clipped by 1 base and J by 4 bases; unmatched bases: 11. The CDR3 contains 18 residues. Germline V gene data show CDR1 as SGHDN and CDR2 as FVKESK.

The V and J genes are TRBV28 and TRBJ1-1, with D possibly TRBD1 on 6 matching bases. V dropped 2 bases and J dropped 4 bases, with 14 bases sitting between them. Per the germline V gene, CDR1 is MDHEN and CDR2 is SYDVKM. The length of the CDR3 is 15 residues. CDR3 nucleotide sequence: TGTGCCAGCAGTTTAATTGGGGGCCGGGGCACTGAAGCTTTCTTT. As protein: CASSLIGGRGTEAFF.

J is TRBJ1-5 and V is TRBV6-5; possibly TRBD1 for D (6 bases). CDR1 and CDR2 (germline): MNHEY, SVGAGI. Trimming removed 5 bases from V and 0 bases from J, with 11 bases in between. The CDR3 length is 15 residues. The chain's CDR3 is CASSRQAYSNQPQHF. The DNA for the CDR3 is TGTGCCAGCAGTCGACAGGCCTATAGCAATCAGCCCCAGCATTTT.

The V and J genes are TRBV20-1 and TRBJ1-2, with D possibly matching TRBD1 (5 bases). Trimming removed 3 bases from V and 3 bases from J, with 11 bases in between. Germline CDR1 DFQATT, CDR2 SNEGSKA (reference sequence). The CDR3 runs 13 residues. CDR3 sequence reads: CSASVGADYGYTF. The CDR3 DNA follows: TGCAGTGCTAGTGTAGGGGCGGACTATGGCTACACCTTC.